This record concerns one T cell receptor beta chain sequence. The antigen this receptor binds is unknown. The input lacks base qualities; no much larger clone sits a single base away. The data derive from a study of blood T cell repertoires in COVID-19 (dated by TCRdb to about 2020). Turning to the overall study: The collaborator samples originated in the United States, Italy and Spain and spanned the acute and convalescent phases of COVID-19. The material from the prospective study consisted of cDNA or gDNA derived from T cells, B-cell-depleted T cells, or PBMCs. Deeply sampled blood TCRbeta repertoires from subjects exposed to, actively infected with, or recovered from COVID-19 were included in the dataset. A freely available public database, intended as a resource for researchers studying the immune response to SARS-CoV-2, is where the repertoires were released. Samples were obtained from the ongoing ImmuneRACE study (first 160 participants) and from over 1,000 subjects provided by 6 global collaborators. Sample metadata almost always included a de-identified subject ID, COVID-19 status, age in years and sex. Where HLA class I and class II types were available, the types were taken from metadata supplied by the sample provider, not from assay-based typing. What the study reported, not specific to this receptor: Clinical and demographic metadata were provided uncurated, with the amount varying by source and participant.

Based on the germline V gene (reference sequence), the CDR1 and CDR2 sequences are SEHNR and FQNEAQ. V lost 3 bases and J lost 5 bases; the stretch between them is 5 bases long. Including the terminal cysteine and phenylalanine, the CDR3 comprises 12 residues. CDR3 DNA is the only sequence kept; it has 36 bases, read in frame from the first base. TCRbeta CDR3 regions were amplified from genomic DNA using the immunoSEQ Assay, a bias-controlled multiplex PCR. Per the source publication's procedure: The number of nucleated cells in each sample was estimated by amplification of reference gene primers within the assay. To quantify the absolute abundance of each unique TCRbeta CDR3 rearrangement, sequence reads were collapsed and filtered. For each sample, productive Simpson clonality was calculated by taking the square root of Simpson's diversity index across productive rearrangements. TCRdb holds this immuneACCESS table with in-frame rearrangements only. Some clones are missing; in checked studies, unresolved V genes explain under half, and the rest has no known cause. That table is the source of V, J and clone size, and D and trimming were worked out from the DNA. This sample has about 46,000 clones in its table, and about nine tenths of those were observed once. Of the sample, approximately 16% falls within the top ten clones.

Collaborating institutions collected whole blood in K2EDTA tubes following their own protocols. For TCRbeta analysis, collaborators shipped samples as frozen whole blood, isolated PBMCs, or DNA extracted from either of those sample types. Sequences were obtained from peripheral blood. The chain is encoded by TRBV7-9 joined to TRBJ1-5, with the D gene uncertain. This TCR was sampled from a man aged 60 to 69 with active or convalescent COVID-19. The nucleotide sequence reads as follows: TGTGCCAGCAGCTTTCAGGATCAGCCCCAGCATTTT. The translation is CASSFQDQPQHF.